The source of this TCR beta chain is a study of T-cell reconstitution after alpha-beta-depleted transplantation in children (dated by TCRdb to the mid-2010s). Notes on the research overall: Using TCR repertoire profiling, the study followed T-cell immune reconstitution in a quantitative way in children after TCRalphabeta/CD19-depleted allogeneic hematopoietic cell transplantation. Paper-wide results and their limitations: In some patients, high TCRbeta diversity at day 60 was attributed to recipient T cells and intrathymic progenitors that had survived conditioning. Apparently early alphabetaT-cell count recovery about two months after transplant reportedly relied on only several hundred rapidly expanded clones derived from non-depleted graft cells. Hyperexpanded clone frequencies declined over subsequent months; after one year, T-cell counts and TCRbeta diversity were mostly attributed to newly produced T cells.

The germline V and J ends show losses of 3 bases and 3 bases respectively, and no gene match explains 14 bases of the junction. From the germline V gene (reference sequence), CDR1 is DFQATT and CDR2 is SNEGSKA. The CDR3, from cysteine to phenylalanine, totals 17 residues. The read is trimmed to its CDR3 DNA, 51 bases read in frame from base 1. What the treatment or condition label conveys for this sample: allogeneic hematopoietic cell transplantation with graft depleted of TCRalphabeta T cells and CD19 B cells. The children who served as transplant recipients had been given grafts of TCRalphabeta/CD19-depleted allogeneic hematopoietic cells. In this sample, this clonotype turned up a few times. Its antigen remains undetermined. Nothing much larger sits one base from this clone, and base qualities are not available. The library was made by PCR. Instrument on record: Illumina HiSeq 2500. Molecular barcoding was employed in the preparation of TCR libraries, with unique molecular identifiers being used to normalize TCRbeta repertoire quantification. The public reads were quality trimmed at Q25 with fastp and then assembled into clones with MiXCR by TCRdb, keeping productive beta chains. Every entry covers one CDR3 protein and lists the most common genes and DNA from its rows. This sample comprises around 270,000 distinct CDR3 sequences, just over 7.5% of them detected only once. Clones ranked in the top ten supply approximately 9.6% of the sample.

The sequence links TRBV20-1 to TRBJ2-4; 7 bases in the middle match TRBD2. Specimen: peripheral blood, collected 360 days after TCRalphabeta/CD19-depleted stem cell transplant. This clonotype was sampled from a female patient aged 2-10 years who had a stem cell transplant for Fanconi anemia, so the T cells may come from the graft donor. The DNA sequence reads TGCAGTGCTAGTGCGGCGGAGTGGGGGGGGGGCAAAAACATTCAGTACTTC. The encoded protein is CSASAAEWGGGKNIQYF.